This is a list of T cell receptor beta chains from one sample in a study of blood T cell repertoires in COVID-19. Clones were read by immunoSEQ multiplex PCR, and TCRdb kept only the in-frame ones, dropping some. This sample carries about 400,000 clones, 89% of them seen once, and the ten largest clones take 1.2%. Sequences were obtained from peripheral blood. All receptors come from a man in his forties with acute or convalescent COVID-19. Each CDR3 is given with its conserved first and last residue. The D gene is left open where the match is weak. Clone size is stated in some rows and not others, as once, few, many or a class when expanded.

j_call clone_size d_call v_call cdr3_nt cdr3_aa
TRBJ1-2 NA TRBD1 TRBV2 TGTGCCAGCAGTACAGCTGTAACCGGGACAGGGACCCACTATGGCTACACCTTC CASSTAVTGTGTHYGYTF
TRBJ2-7 NA NA TRBV11-2 TGTGCCAGCAGCTTAGATCTGCAGGTCACGGACGAGCAGTACTTC CASSLDLQVTDEQYF
TRBJ1-1 NA NA TRBV28 TGTGCCAGCAGTCCCAGAAGGACAAGGCTTTATCTTAGGAGGAACACTGAAGCTTTCTTT CASSPRRTRLYLRRNTEAFF
TRBJ2-7 once NA TRBV2 TGTGCCAGCAAACCCTACAGGGATACCTACGAGCAGTACTTC CASKPYRDTYEQYF
TRBJ1-1 NA NA TRBV6-2/TRBV6-3 TGTGCCAGCAGTTACTCGTACAAAGACACTGAAGCTTTCTTT CASSYSYKDTEAFF
TRBJ1-2 NA NA TRBV7-9 TGTGCCAGCAGCTTCGCTAGACAGCTCTATGGCTACACCTTC CASSFARQLYGYTF
TRBJ2-3 NA NA TRBV5-4 TGTGCCAGCAGCTTGGGGCCGGGAGAAGCAGATACGCAGTATTTT CASSLGPGEADTQYF
TRBJ2-7 NA NA TRBV4-3 TGCGCCAGCAGCCAAGAGATGGACACCTCCTACGAGCAGTACTTC CASSQEMDTSYEQYF
TRBJ1-2 NA TRBD1 TRBV5-1 TGCGCCAGCAGCTTGGAACGGACAGGGGTTGGCTACACCTTC CASSLERTGVGYTF
TRBJ2-7 NA TRBD2 TRBV29-1 TGCAGCGTTGAGATGGGTTATCGGGGGGGCTCCTACGAGCAGTACTTC CSVEMGYRGGSYEQYF
TRBJ2-1 NA NA TRBV10-2 TGCGCCAGCAGTCTGGACTTTTCCCGACACAATGAGCAGTTCTTC CASSLDFSRHNEQFF
TRBJ1-6 NA NA TRBV30 TGTGCCTGGAGTACGAGGGGCGGGGATTCACCCCTCCACTTT CAWSTRGGDSPLHF
TRBJ1-1 NA TRBD1 TRBV11-2 TGTGCCAGCAGCCAAGGACAGGGGAATATGAAGAACACTGAAGCTTTCTTT CASSQGQGNMKNTEAFF
TRBJ1-4 NA NA TRBV30 TGTGCCTCAAGACGAGGGCAGCAAATTGCAACTAATGAAAAACTGTTTTTT CASRRGQQIATNEKLFF
TRBJ1-4 NA NA TRBV30 TGTGCCTGGAGTGTACATAGAGGGTTTAATGAAAAACTGTTTTTT CAWSVHRGFNEKLFF
TRBJ1-6 NA NA TRBV7-9 TGTGCCAGCAGCTTAGCGGATCCAGGGATCAGCTCCCTCCACTTT CASSLADPGISSLHF
TRBJ1-4 NA TRBD1 TRBV28 TGTGCCAGCAGTCTAAGGGACAGGGGTTTAAAACTGTTTTTT CASSLRDRGLKLFF
TRBJ2-3 NA NA TRBV27 TGTGCCAGCAGTCCCAGACTAGGGGCAGATACGCAGTATTTT CASSPRLGADTQYF
TRBJ2-2 NA NA TRBV7-7 TGTGCTATCGGACTAAGACAGGGTAGGAGCACCGGGGAGCTGTTTTTT CAIGLRQGRSTGELFF
TRBJ2-1 NA TRBD2 TRBV27 TGTGCCAGCAGTTTATCAGAGGGAGGGGTTGAGCAGTTCTTC CASSLSEGGVEQFF
TRBJ1-1 NA TRBD1 TRBV9 TGTGCCAGCAGCGTAGGAGAGACAGGGACATCGATGAACACTGAAGCTTTCTTT CASSVGETGTSMNTEAFF
TRBJ1-6 NA NA TRBV18 TGTGCCAGCTCACCGCAAGGGAGTGAGTCACCCCTCCACTTT CASSPQGSESPLHF
TRBJ2-7 NA TRBD2 TRBV2 TGTGCCCAGGGAACTAGCGTTGACGAGCAGTACTTC CAQGTSVDEQYF
TRBJ1-5 NA NA TRBV12-5 TGTGCTAGTGGTTTCGAGGCTACTCACAGAGCGGGTCAGCCCCAGCATTTT CASGFEATHRAGQPQHF
TRBJ1-6 NA TRBD1 TRBV3-1/TRBV3-2 TGTGCCAGCAGCGTGGACAGGGTCAGCTCACCCCTCCACTTT CASSVDRVSSPLHF
TRBJ2-1 NA NA TRBV10-3 TGTGCCATCTCCAGTGCAGATGAGCAGTTCTTC CAISSADEQFF
TRBJ1-2 NA NA TRBV18 TGTGCCAGCTCACCCGGAGGGAACTATGGCTACACCTTC CASSPGGNYGYTF
TRBJ2-1 once NA TRBV29-1 TGCAGCGTGGCACCGGGACACAGGACATGGAATGAGCAGTTCTTC CSVAPGHRTWNEQFF
TRBJ2-3 few NA TRBV28 TGTGCCAGCAGTTACTCACAGGGCGCAGATACGCAGTATTTT CASSYSQGADTQYF
TRBJ1-2 few TRBD1 TRBV3-1/TRBV3-2 TGTGCCAGCAGCCTCCCGGGACAGGGGGGCTATGGCTACACCTTC CASSLPGQGGYGYTF
TRBJ2-2 NA TRBD2 TRBV9 TGTGCCAGCAGCCTAGCCGGGACTAGCGTAGCCGGGGAGCTGTTTTTT CASSLAGTSVAGELFF
TRBJ1-2 NA NA TRBV5-1 TGCGCCAGCAGCGCGGGCGAGAGCGGCTACACCTTC CASSAGESGYTF
TRBJ2-3 once NA TRBV27 TGTGCCAGCAGTTTATCGTTTGGGCATACGCAGTATTTT CASSLSFGHTQYF
TRBJ1-5 NA NA TRBV5-1 TGCGCCAGCAGCTTGGGCAGGGGCAATCAGCCCCAGCATTTT CASSLGRGNQPQHF
TRBJ1-1 NA NA TRBV4-1 TGCGCCAGCAGCCACCTAGGCAGGAACACTGAAGCTTTCTTT CASSHLGRNTEAFF
TRBJ2-7 NA TRBD2 TRBV13 TGTGCCAGCAGCACAACTTCGATAGCGGGGGAATTGGGAGGTTACGAGCAGTACTTC CASSTTSIAGELGGYEQYF
TRBJ1-2 NA NA TRBV2 TGTGCCAGCAGTACAGGAACTATGGATGGCTACACCTTC CASSTGTMDGYTF
TRBJ2-4 NA NA TRBV27 TGTGCCAGCAGTTTTGGGCAGACCAAAAACATTCAGTACTTC CASSFGQTKNIQYF
TRBJ1-5 NA NA TRBV19 TGTGCCAGTAGTCTCAAGCGTAGCAATCAGCCCCAGCATTTT CASSLKRSNQPQHF
TRBJ2-1 NA TRBD1 TRBV2 TGTGCCAGCAGTGGAGACAGGGGCTACAATGAGCAGTTCTTC CASSGDRGYNEQFF
TRBJ2-1 NA NA TRBV27 TGTGCCAGCAGTCCACCCCAGGGGAGTGTGGCCTACAATGAGCAGTTCTTC CASSPPQGSVAYNEQFF
TRBJ2-1 NA NA TRBV19 TGTGCCAGTAGTGGCCTAGTAAACAATGAGCAGTTCTTC CASSGLVNNEQFF
TRBJ2-2 NA NA TRBV24-1 TGTGCCACCAGCCCCACTACGAACACCGGGGAGCTGTTTTTT CATSPTTNTGELFF
TRBJ1-6 many TRBD1 TRBV6-6 TGTGCCAGCAGGCCATCCAACAGGGGCTATTCACCCCTCCACTTT CASRPSNRGYSPLHF
TRBJ1-1 once NA TRBV4-1 TGCGCCAGCAGCCAAGAGGGGGGTAGGACTGAAGCTTTCTTT CASSQEGGRTEAFF
TRBJ1-1 NA TRBD1 TRBV6-5 TGTGCCACCTGGGGACAGAGGAGTTTTAACACTGAAGCTTTCTTT CATWGQRSFNTEAFF
TRBJ2-3 NA TRBD2 TRBV9 TGTGCCAGCAGCGCCAACCCTAGCGGGAAAGGGAATACGCAGTATTTT CASSANPSGKGNTQYF
TRBJ1-2 NA TRBD1 TRBV19 TGTGCCAGTAGTATTCCAGGACAGGGGAAGGATGGCTACACCTTC CASSIPGQGKDGYTF
TRBJ1-1 NA NA TRBV7-9 TGTGCCAGCAGCTTAGTGGGGGGAGCAGGCACTGAAGCTTTCTTT CASSLVGGAGTEAFF
TRBJ1-5 NA NA TRBV2 TGTGCCAGCAGTGGTAGGGGCAACAATCAGCCCCAGCATTTT CASSGRGNNQPQHF
TRBJ2-7 NA TRBD2 TRBV3-1/TRBV3-2 TGTGCCAGCAGCTCGGGGACTAGCGCGCTCTACGAGCAGTACTTC CASSSGTSALYEQYF
TRBJ2-2 NA TRBD2 TRBV5-1 TGCGCCAGCAGCGGGACTAGCGGGGCCACCGGGGAGCTGTTTTTT CASSGTSGATGELFF
TRBJ2-7 NA TRBD2 TRBV10-3 TGTGCCATCAGTGTAATAGCGGGAGAAGCCGGCGAGCAGTACTTC CAISVIAGEAGEQYF
TRBJ2-3 NA TRBD1 TRBV5-1 TGCGCCAGCAGCTTGGCCCCGGGACAGGGCACAGATACGCAGTATTTT CASSLAPGQGTDTQYF
TRBJ2-7 NA TRBD2 TRBV6-5 TGTGCCAGCAGAACTAGCGCCTCCTACGAGCAGTACTTC CASRTSASYEQYF